This T cell receptor (beta chain) came from a study of blood T cell repertoires in COVID-19. Study in general: Collection of acute and convalescent COVID-19 samples took place in the United States, Italy and Spain. PBMCs, B-cell-depleted T cells, or T cells were the source of the cDNA or gDNA that made up the material.

Germline CDR1 LGHNT, CDR2 FRNRAP. Trimming removed 2 bases at V and 0 bases at J, with 10 bases between. CDR3 length: 15 amino acids. Original processing methods: Amplification from reference gene primers served as the basis for estimated nucleated cell counts. Some clones are missing from TCRdb's copy, which holds only in-frame ones; the method was immunoSEQ multiplex PCR. For V, J and clone size, that table is used; D and trimming come from the DNA. The sample holds fewer than 200,000 clones, just under 85% seen once. In this sample, this clone turned up once. The clonotype originates from a woman over 75 with acute or convalescent COVID-19. The sequenced material came from peripheral blood. The chain links TRBV12-5 to TRBJ1-2, with D perhaps TRBD1 (6 bases). The CDR3 DNA is TGTGCTAGTGGTTTGCCACAGGGTTCTAACTATGGCTACACCTTC. This encodes CASGLPQGSNYGYTF.